Included here is one T cell receptor (beta chain) sequence, with context. V was cut by 5 bases and J by 6 bases, with 17 bases left in between. Germline loops: CDR1 LNHDA, CDR2 SQIVND (reference sequence). This CDR3 region has 15 residues. In the authors' methods: Scientists estimated how many nucleated cells there were by amplifying reference gene primers. Libraries were prepared by immunoSEQ multiplex PCR; TCRdb keeps only in-frame clonotypes and omits some of them. Clone size and V and J calls were adopted from that table, with D and trimming inferred from the DNA. The data hold about 300,000 clones, with roughly 89% observed a single time. This sample is part of a study of blood T cell repertoires in COVID-19. Study context: The United States, Italy and Spain provided the acute and convalescent COVID-19 samples. Sample material is recorded as cDNA or gDNA derived from T cells, B-cell-depleted T cells, or PBMCs.

J is TRBJ1-5 and V is TRBV19; weak D call: TRBD1 (5 bases). The clonotype originates from a man aged 35-49 years with acute or convalescent COVID-19. The sequenced sample was peripheral blood. CDR3 region: CASSSLLGGPQPQHF. The CDR3 DNA is TGTGCCAGTAGTTCCTTACTGGGGGGACCTCAGCCCCAGCATTTT.